The clone carrying this T cell receptor beta chain was found a few times. Its antigen is unidentified. V dropped 5 bases and J dropped 3; count of bases not matched to a gene: 6. This CDR3 is built from 14 residues. Per the germline V gene, CDR1 is SNHLY and CDR2 is FYNNEI. Expressed TCRB transcripts were sequenced after all isolated RNA was converted to cDNA. Libraries were prepared by immunoSEQ multiplex PCR; TCRdb keeps only in-frame clonotypes and omits some of them. The sample comprises some 150,000 clones, about 12% of which are singletons, and under 1.5% rests with the top ten. The data are from a study of beta chain features in type 1 diabetes. General study findings and limits: There was a moderate but significant shortening of TCRB CDR3s in all four CD4+ subsets of Type 1 diabetes patients.

The sequenced sample was central memory CD4+ T cells from blood. This chain joins TRBV2 and TRBJ2-7; 8 nucleotides match TRBD1. This TCR was recovered from a man in his late teens or twenties with type 1 diabetes. CDR3 in amino acids: CASSRTGRDYEQYF. The CDR3 nucleotides are TGTGCCAGCAGTCGGACAGGGAGAGACTACGAGCAGTACTTC.